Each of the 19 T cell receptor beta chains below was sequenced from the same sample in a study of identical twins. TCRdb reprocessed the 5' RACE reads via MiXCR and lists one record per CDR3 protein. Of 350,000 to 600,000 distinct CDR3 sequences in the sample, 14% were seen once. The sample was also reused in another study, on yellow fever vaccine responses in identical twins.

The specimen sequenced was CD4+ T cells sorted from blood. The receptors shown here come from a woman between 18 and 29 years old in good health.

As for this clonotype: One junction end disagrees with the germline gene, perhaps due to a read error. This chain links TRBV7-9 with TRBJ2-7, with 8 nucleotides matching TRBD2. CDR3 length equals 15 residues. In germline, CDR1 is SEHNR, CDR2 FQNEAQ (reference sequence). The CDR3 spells CASSPGRGASFEQYF. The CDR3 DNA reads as TGTGCCAGCAGCCCAGGGCGGGGGGCCTCCTTCGAGCAGTACTTC.

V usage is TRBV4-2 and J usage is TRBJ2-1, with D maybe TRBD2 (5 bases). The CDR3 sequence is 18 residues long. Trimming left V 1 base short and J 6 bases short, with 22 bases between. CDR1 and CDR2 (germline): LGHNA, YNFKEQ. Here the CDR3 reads CASSQAPIGPGSSNEQFF. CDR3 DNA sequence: TGTGCCAGCAGCCAAGCCCCGATTGGGCCGGGATCTAGCAATGAGCAGTTCTTC.

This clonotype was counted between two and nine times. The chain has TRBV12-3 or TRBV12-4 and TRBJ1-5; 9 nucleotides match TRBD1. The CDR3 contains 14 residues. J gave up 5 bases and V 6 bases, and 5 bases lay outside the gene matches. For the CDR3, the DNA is TGTGCCAGCAGACTACAGGGGGCTTATCAGCCCCAGCATTTT. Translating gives CASRLQGAYQPQHF.

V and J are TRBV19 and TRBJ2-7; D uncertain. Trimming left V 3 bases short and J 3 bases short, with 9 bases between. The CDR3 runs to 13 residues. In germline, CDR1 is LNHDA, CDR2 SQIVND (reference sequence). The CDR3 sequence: CASSIRPGYEQYF. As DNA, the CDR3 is TGTGCCAGTAGTATTCGACCCGGCTACGAGCAGTACTTC. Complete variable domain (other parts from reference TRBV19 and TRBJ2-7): DGGITQSPKYLFRKEGQNVTLSCEQNLNHDAMYWYRQDPGQGLRLIYYSQIVNDFQKGDIAEGYSVSREKKESFPLTVTSAQKNPTAFYLCASSIRPGYEQYFGPGTRLTVT.

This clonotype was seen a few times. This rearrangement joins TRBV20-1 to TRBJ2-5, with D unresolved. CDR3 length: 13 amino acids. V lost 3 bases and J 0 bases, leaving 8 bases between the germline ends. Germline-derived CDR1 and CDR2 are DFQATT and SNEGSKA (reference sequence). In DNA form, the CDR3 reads TGCAGTGCTAGGCACTGGTACCAAGAGACCCAGTACTTC. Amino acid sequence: CSARHWYQETQYF.

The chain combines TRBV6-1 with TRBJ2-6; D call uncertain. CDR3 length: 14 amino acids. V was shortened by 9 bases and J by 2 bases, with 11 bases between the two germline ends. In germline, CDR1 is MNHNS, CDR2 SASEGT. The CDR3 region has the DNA TGTGCCAGTTCGAGTACAGCTGGGGCCAACGTCCTGACTTTC. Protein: CASSSTAGANVLTF.

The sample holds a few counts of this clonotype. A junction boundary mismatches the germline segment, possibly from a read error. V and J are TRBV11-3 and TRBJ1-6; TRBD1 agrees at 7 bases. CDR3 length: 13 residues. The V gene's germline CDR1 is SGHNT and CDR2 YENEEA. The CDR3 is CASSRDSLSPLQF. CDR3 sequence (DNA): TGTGCCAGCAGCCGGGACAGCCTCTCACCCCTCCAATTT.

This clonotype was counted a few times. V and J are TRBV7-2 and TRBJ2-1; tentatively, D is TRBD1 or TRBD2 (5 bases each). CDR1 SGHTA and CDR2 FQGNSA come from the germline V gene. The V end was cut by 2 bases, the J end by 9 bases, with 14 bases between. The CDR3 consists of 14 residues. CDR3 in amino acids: CASSLRGLGIEQFF. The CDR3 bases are TGTGCCAGCAGCTTACGGGGCCTGGGGATTGAGCAGTTCTTC.

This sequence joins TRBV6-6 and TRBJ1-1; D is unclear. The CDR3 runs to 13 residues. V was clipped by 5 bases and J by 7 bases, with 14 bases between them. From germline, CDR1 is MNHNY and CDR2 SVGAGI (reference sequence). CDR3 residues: CASSSRVANEAFF. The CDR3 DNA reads TGTGCCAGCAGTAGCAGAGTGGCGAATGAAGCTTTCTTT.

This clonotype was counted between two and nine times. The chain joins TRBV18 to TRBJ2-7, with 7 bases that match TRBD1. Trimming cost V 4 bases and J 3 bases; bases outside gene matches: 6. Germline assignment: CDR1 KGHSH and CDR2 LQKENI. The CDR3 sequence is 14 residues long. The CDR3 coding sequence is TGTGCCAGCTCACGAACAGGGGTAGGCTACGAGCAGTACTTC. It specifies CASSRTGVGYEQYF.

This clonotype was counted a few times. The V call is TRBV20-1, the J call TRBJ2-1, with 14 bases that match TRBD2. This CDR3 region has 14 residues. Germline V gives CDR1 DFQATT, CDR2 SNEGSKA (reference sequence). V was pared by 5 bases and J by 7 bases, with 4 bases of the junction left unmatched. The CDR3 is CSASGTSGSNEQFF. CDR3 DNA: TGCAGTGCTTCCGGGACTAGCGGGAGTAATGAGCAGTTCTTC.

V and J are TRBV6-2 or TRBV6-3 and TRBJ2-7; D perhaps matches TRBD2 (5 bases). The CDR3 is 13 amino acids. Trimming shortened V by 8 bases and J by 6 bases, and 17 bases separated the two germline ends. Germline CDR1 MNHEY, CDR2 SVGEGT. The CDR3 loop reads CASGTTIGGEQYF. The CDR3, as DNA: TGTGCCAGCGGAACGACTATCGGTGGCGAGCAGTACTTC.

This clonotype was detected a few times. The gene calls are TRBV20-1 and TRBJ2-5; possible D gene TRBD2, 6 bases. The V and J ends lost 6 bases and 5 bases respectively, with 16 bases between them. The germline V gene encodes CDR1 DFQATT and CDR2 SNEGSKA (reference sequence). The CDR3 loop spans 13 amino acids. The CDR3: CSALPEGRETQYF. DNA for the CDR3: TGCAGTGCCCTGCCGGAGGGGAGGGAGACCCAGTACTTC.

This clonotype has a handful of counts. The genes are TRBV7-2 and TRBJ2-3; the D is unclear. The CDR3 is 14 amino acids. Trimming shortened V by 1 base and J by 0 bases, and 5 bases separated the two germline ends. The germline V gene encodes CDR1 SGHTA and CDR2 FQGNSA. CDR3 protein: CASSLVSSTDTQYF. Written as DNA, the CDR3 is TGTGCCAGCAGCTTAGTTTCGAGCACAGATACGCAGTATTTT.

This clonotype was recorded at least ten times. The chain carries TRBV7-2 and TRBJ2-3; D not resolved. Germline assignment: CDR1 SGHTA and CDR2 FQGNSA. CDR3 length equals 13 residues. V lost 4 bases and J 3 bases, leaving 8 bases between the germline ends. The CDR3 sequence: CASSSYLTDTQYF. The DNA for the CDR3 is TGTGCCAGCAGCTCCTACCTGACAGATACGCAGTATTTT.

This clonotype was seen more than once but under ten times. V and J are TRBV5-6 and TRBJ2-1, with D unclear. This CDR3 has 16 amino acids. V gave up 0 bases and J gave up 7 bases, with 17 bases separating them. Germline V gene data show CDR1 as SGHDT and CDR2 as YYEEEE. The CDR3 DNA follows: TGTGCCAGCAGCTTGGTTGCGTCGGCCAGGCGGAATGAGCAGTTCTTC. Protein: CASSLVASARRNEQFF.

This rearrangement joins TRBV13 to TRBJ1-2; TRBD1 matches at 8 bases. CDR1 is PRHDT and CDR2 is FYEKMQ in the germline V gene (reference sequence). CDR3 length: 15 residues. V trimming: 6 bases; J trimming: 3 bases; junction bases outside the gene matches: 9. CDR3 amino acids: CASSRGGTGDYGYTF. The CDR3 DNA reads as TGTGCCAGCAGTCGAGGTGGGACAGGAGACTATGGCTACACCTTC.

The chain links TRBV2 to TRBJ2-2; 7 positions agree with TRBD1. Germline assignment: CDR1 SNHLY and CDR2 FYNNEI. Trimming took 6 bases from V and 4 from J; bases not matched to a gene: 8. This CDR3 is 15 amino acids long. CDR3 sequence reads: CASSKEYRGTGELFF. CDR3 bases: TGTGCCAGCAGCAAAGAGTACAGGGGCACCGGGGAGCTGTTTTTT.

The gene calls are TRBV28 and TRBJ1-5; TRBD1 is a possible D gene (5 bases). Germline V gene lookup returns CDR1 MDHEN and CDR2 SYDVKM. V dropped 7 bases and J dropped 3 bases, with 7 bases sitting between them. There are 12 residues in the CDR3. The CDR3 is CASTRDNQPQHF. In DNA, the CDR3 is TGTGCCAGCACCAGGGACAATCAGCCCCAGCATTTT.